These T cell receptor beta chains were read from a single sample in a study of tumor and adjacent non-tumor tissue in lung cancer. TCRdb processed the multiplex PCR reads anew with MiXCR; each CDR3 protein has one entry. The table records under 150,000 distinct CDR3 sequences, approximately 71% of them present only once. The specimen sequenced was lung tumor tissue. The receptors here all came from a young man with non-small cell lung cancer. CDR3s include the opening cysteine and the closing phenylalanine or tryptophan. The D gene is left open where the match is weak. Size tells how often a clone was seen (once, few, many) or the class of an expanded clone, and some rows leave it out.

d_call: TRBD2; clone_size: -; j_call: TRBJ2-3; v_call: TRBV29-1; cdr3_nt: TGCAGCGTTGCTCCACGGGAGGCTAGCGGGAACCCAGATACGCAGTATTTT; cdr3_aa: CSVAPREASGNPDTQYF
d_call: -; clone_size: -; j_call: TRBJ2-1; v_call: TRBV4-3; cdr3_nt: TGCGCCAGCAGCCGCGCCAACCTAACGGGGAGCTATAATGAGCAGTTCTTC; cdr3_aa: CASSRANLTGSYNEQFF
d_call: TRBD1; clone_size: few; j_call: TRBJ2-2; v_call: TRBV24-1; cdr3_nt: TGTGCCACCAGCAACAGGGGTACTACCGGGGAGCTGTTTTTT; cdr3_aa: CATSNRGTTGELFF
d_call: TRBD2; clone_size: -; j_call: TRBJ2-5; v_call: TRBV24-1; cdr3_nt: TGTGCCACCAGTGGGCTAGCGGGGAACCAAGAGACCCAGTACTTC; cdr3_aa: CATSGLAGNQETQYF
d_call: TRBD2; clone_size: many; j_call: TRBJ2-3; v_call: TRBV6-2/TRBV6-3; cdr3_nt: TGTGCCAGCAGCCTTGCCCTAGCGGGGGCCAGAGATACGCAGTATTTT; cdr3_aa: CASSLALAGARDTQYF
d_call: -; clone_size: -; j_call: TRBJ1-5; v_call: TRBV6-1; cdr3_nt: TGTGCCAGCAGTGAAGCCCGCTCTGTTCATAGCAATCAGCCCCAGCATTTT; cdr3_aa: CASSEARSVHSNQPQHF
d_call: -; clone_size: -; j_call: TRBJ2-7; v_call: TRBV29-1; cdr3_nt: TGTACCGTAATTCAGCACGAGCAGTACTTC; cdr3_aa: CTVIQHEQYF
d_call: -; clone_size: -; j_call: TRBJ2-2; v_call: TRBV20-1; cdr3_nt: TGCAGTGCTAAATTCCGCCTTACCGGGGAGCTGTTTTTT; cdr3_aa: CSAKFRLTGELFF
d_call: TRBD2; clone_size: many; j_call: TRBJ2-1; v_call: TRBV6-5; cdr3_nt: TGTGCCAGCAGTTACCCGGGAGGTTACAATGAGCAGTTCTTC; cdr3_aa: CASSYPGGYNEQFF
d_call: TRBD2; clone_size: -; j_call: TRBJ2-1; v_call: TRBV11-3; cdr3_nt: TGTACCAGCAGTCCTGGGACTAGCGGGGGATACAATGAGCAGCTCTTC; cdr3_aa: CTSSPGTSGGYNEQLF
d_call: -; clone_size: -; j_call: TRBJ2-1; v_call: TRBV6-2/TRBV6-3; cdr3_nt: TGTGCCAGCAATAGCAAGAGTTGGTACAATGAGCAGTTCTTC; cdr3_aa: CASNSKSWYNEQFF
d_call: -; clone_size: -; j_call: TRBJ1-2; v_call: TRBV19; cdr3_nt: TGTGCCAGCCATGAGATGGGTTATGGCTACACCTTC; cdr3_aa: CASHEMGYGYTF